This note documents a single TCR beta chain sequence. The assay was immunoSEQ multiplex PCR, and TCRdb's table has in-frame clones only and misses some. The sample has 60,000 to 70,000 clones, 80% to 95% seen once; the top ten hold over 10%. The entry originates in a study of blood T cell repertoires in COVID-19. Overall study context: PBMCs, B-cell-depleted T cells, or T cells were the source of the cDNA or gDNA that made up the material.

Trimming at V came to 2 bases and at J to 2 bases, leaving 5 bases not matched to a gene. Germline V gives CDR1 SGHTA, CDR2 FQGTGA. The length of the CDR3 is 18 residues. The sequencing input was peripheral blood. The V and J genes are TRBV7-3 and TRBJ2-2; 13 positions match TRBD2. The receptor was isolated from a human donor with active COVID-19. The donor label of this sample is uncertain. This chain's CDR3 is CASSLSGLAGANTGELFF. CDR3 nucleotides: TGTGCCAGCAGCTTATCAGGACTAGCGGGAGCTAACACCGGGGAGCTGTTTTTT.